The subject of this entry is one TCR beta chain. Its target is not known. This CDR3 is also generated by other DNA sequences in the sample. This specimen comes from a study of cytomegalovirus exposure and HLA in healthy donors. Study findings and constraints: Cytomegalovirus-associated status was assigned to 150 or so TCR beta chains.

The PCR used 60 Vbeta and 13 Jbeta primers. Sequenced by immunoSEQ multiplex PCR; TCRdb stores in-frame clones only, minus some. The sample carries 150,000 to 200,000 clones, roughly three quarters recorded once. V was clipped by 3 bases and J by 1 base, with 6 bases between them. Germline V lookup: CDR1 LNHDA, CDR2 SQIVND (reference sequence). The CDR3 covers 13 residues. Sequencing input: PBMCs. The chain recombines TRBV19 with TRBJ1-1; D is ambiguous. This receptor was identified in a man aged 35-49 years in good health and CMV-seropositive. CDR3 sequence reads: CASSIVRNTEAFF. CDR3 in DNA: TGTGCCAGTAGTATCGTCCGGAACACTGAAGCTTTCTTT.